The 26 T cell receptor beta chains listed next were all sequenced from one sample in a study of vaccination effects on CD4 cells after COVID-19. When less than 12 days of culture had elapsed, CD4+ T cells were isolated. No antigen has been identified for these receptors. Clones were read by immunoSEQ multiplex PCR, and TCRdb kept only the in-frame ones, dropping some. The repertoire consists of 50,000 to 70,000 clones, with 72% occurring once and the leading ten covering around 21%. Material: CD4+ T cells from PBMCs cultured without peptide, obtained before COVID-19 vaccination. The receptors come from a human donor who had a prior SARS-CoV-2 infection.

The chain recombines TRBV5-6 with TRBJ1-1; D might be TRBD1 (5 bases). Trimming shortened V by 0 bases and J by 11 bases, and 11 bases separated the two germline ends. Germline-derived CDR1 and CDR2 are SGHDT and YYEEEE. The CDR3 loop spans 12 amino acids. Here the CDR3 DNA reads TGTGCCAGCAGCTTGGGGGCAGGGAGCGCTTTCTTT. This codes for CASSLGAGSAFF.

The chain links TRBV2 to TRBJ2-7, with 8 positions matching TRBD2. The CDR3 has 13 amino acids. V lost 10 bases and J lost 5; bases outside the gene matches: 10. CDR1 is SNHLY, CDR2 FYNNEI, per germline. The CDR3 reads CATAGLEDHEQYF. The CDR3 DNA reads as TGTGCCACAGCGGGACTAGAGGACCACGAGCAGTACTTC.

This rearrangement joins TRBV21-1 to TRBJ1-1; the tabulated D call, TRBD1, remains unverified against the DNA. TRBV21-1 is given as a pseudogene. The length of the CDR3 is 15 residues. Here the CDR3 DNA reads TGTGCCAGCAGCAAAGGATCCCAGGGCGGTACTGAAGCTTTCTTT. Encoded protein: CASSKGSQGGTEAFF.

This chain links TRBV5-1 with TRBJ2-1; perhaps TRBD2 as D (5 bases). The CDR3 spans 17 residues. The V gene's germline CDR1 is SGHRS and CDR2 YFSETQ. Trimming took 2 bases from V and 4 from J, leaving 19 bases between them. The CDR3 coding sequence is TGCGCCAGCAGCTTCTCCCAGGACTCTCTCGGATACAATGAGCAGTTCTTC. The encoded protein is CASSFSQDSLGYNEQFF.

A few counts support this clone. V gene TRBV27 combines with J gene TRBJ1-2, with D possibly TRBD1 on 5 matching bases. Germline V CDR1 and CDR2: MNHEY, SMNVEV (reference sequence). V was clipped by 4 bases and J by 2 bases, with 14 bases between them. The CDR3 extends over 15 amino acids. The CDR3 here is CASSSLEGRNYGYTF. The CDR3 DNA reads as TGTGCCAGCAGTTCTCTCGAGGGACGCAACTATGGCTACACCTTC.

This chain links TRBV5-6 with TRBJ2-2; D is ambiguous. V dropped 4 bases and J dropped 4 bases, with 23 bases sitting between them. Germline V CDR1 and CDR2: SGHDT, YYEEEE. The length of the CDR3 is 18 residues. This CDR3 reads CASSNLRLGHGGTGELFF. DNA for the CDR3: TGTGCCAGCAGCAACCTGAGGCTAGGGCACGGTGGCACCGGGGAGCTGTTTTTT.

The chain couples TRBV6-5 to TRBJ2-7, with 12 bases that match TRBD2. This CDR3 contains 14 residues. From germline, CDR1 is MNHEY and CDR2 SVGAGI. V lost 5 bases and J lost 5; bases outside the gene matches: 4. The CDR3, as DNA: TGTGCCAGCAGTCGACTAGCGGGAGTCGACGAGCAGTACTTC. Amino acid sequence: CASSRLAGVDEQYF.

V and J are TRBV18 and TRBJ2-5; perhaps TRBD2 as D (5 bases). CDR3 length: 14 residues. V shed 4 bases and J shed 1 base, with 10 bases lying between them. Germline CDR1 is KGHSH and CDR2 is LQKENI. CDR3 residues: CASSLWTGQETQYF. CDR3 nucleotide sequence: TGTGCCAGCTCACTATGGACTGGCCAAGAGACCCAGTACTTC.

The count of this clone is one. The rearrangement links TRBV18 to TRBJ1-5; TRBD1 might be the D (6 bases). V shed 6 bases and J shed 2 bases, with 17 bases lying between them. This CDR3 spans 16 amino acids. The germline gives CDR1 KGHSH, CDR2 LQKENI. The CDR3 bases are TGTGCCAGCTCCGTTCGAGGGGGGGCTGGCAATCAGCCCCAGCATTTT. Translating it yields CASSVRGGAGNQPQHF. The full variable domain, in which reference TRBV18 and TRBJ1-5 provide the parts outside the CDR3, is NAGVMQNPRHLVRRRGQEARLRCSPMKGHSHVYWYRQLPEEGLKFMVYLQKENIIDESGMPKERFSAEFPKEGPSILRIQQVVRGDSAAYFCASSVRGGAGNQPQHFGDGTRLSIL.

This clone was picked up a small number of times. The chain links TRBV18 to TRBJ1-2; maybe TRBD1 (6 bases). The germline V and J ends were trimmed by 0 bases and 3 bases, with 17 bases remaining between them. This CDR3 region has 17 residues. Germline assignment: CDR1 KGHSH and CDR2 LQKENI. CDR3: CASSPPSRRGADYGYTF. The CDR3 nucleotides read TGTGCCAGCTCACCACCGAGTAGGCGGGGGGCAGACTATGGCTACACCTTC.

CDR3 nucleotides: TGTGCCAGCAGCCCGAAGAAAACGGGGGGGCCTCACAATGAGCAGTTCTTC. Translating it yields CASSPKKTGGPHNEQFF. This chain connects TRBV11-3 to TRBJ2-1; 8 positions agree with TRBD2. The CDR3 length is 17 residues. Germline lookup yields CDR1 SGHNT and CDR2 YENEEA. Unmatched junction bases numbered 14, after V lost 5 bases and J lost 5 bases.

This rearrangement joins TRBV3-1 (or the pseudogene TRBV3-2) to TRBJ2-5, with 7 bases matching TRBD2. J lost 7 bases, V lost 1 base, and 9 bases had no gene match. The V gene's germline CDR1 is LGHDT and CDR2 YNNKEL (reference sequence). The CDR3 sequence is 15 residues long. DNA of the CDR3: TGTGCCAGCAGCCAAGGGCTAGCGGAATCTGGGACCCAGTACTTC. It codes for CASSQGLAESGTQYF.

The genes are TRBV12-3 or TRBV12-4 and TRBJ2-2, with D perhaps matching TRBD2 (5 bases). The CDR3 is made up of 13 amino acids. V was trimmed by 6 bases and J by 5 bases, leaving 10 bases between them. CDR3 sequence reads: CASRRRGTGELFF. The CDR3 DNA follows: TGTGCCAGCAGGCGACGAGGGACCGGGGAGCTGTTTTTT.

This chain uses TRBV25-1 with TRBJ1-1; D is undetermined. Germline V gene lookup returns CDR1 MGHDK and CDR2 SYGVNS. This CDR3 contains 15 residues. Trimming cost V 6 bases and J 2 bases, with 16 bases left between them. CDR3 sequence: CASRAVNPKNTEAFF. CDR3 sequence (DNA): TGTGCCAGCAGAGCCGTCAACCCGAAAAACACTGAAGCTTTCTTT.

V and J are TRBV2 and TRBJ2-2, with D unresolved. Per the germline V gene, CDR1 is SNHLY and CDR2 is FYNNEI. Trimming removed 2 bases at V and 3 bases at J, with 10 bases between. This CDR3 has 15 amino acids. The CDR3 loop reads CASSEQQLDTGELFF. CDR3 nucleotide sequence: TGTGCCAGCAGTGAACAACAGTTAGACACCGGGGAGCTGTTTTTT.

The table lists this clone with a few counts. The chain joins TRBV9 to TRBJ1-1, with D possibly being TRBD1 (6 bases). The V gene lost 3 bases and the J gene lost 0 bases, with 6 bases spanning the gap. The CDR3 contains 13 residues. Germline assignment: CDR1 SGDLS and CDR2 YYNGEE. The CDR3 nucleotides read TGTGCCAGCAGCGGGACAGTGAACACTGAAGCTTTCTTT. Its translation: CASSGTVNTEAFF.

V and J are TRBV18 and TRBJ1-2, with D hard to call. Germline lookup yields CDR1 KGHSH and CDR2 LQKENI. Between the trimmed V and J ends, which lost 2 bases and 4 bases, there was a span of 20 bases. This CDR3 has 17 residues. In DNA, the CDR3 is TGTGCCAGCTCACCATTATCAACCCAGCCATGGGGCTATGGCTACACCTTC. Amino acids: CASSPLSTQPWGYGYTF.

The chain joins TRBV15 to TRBJ2-5, with D perhaps being TRBD1 or TRBD2 (6 bases each). Germline assignment: CDR1 LNHNV and CDR2 YYDKDF (reference sequence). There are 17 residues in the CDR3. Between the trimmed V and J ends, which lost 0 bases and 4 bases, there was a span of 18 bases. The CDR3 nucleotides are TGTGCCACCAGCAGAGATAGTTCGGGCAGGGGAGGAGAGACCCAGTACTTC. Its protein is CATSRDSSGRGGETQYF. The whole variable domain, filled in from reference TRBV15 and TRBJ2-5, reads DAMVIQNPRYQVTQFGKPVTLSCSQTLNHNVMYWYQQKSSQAPKLLFHYYDKDFNNEADTPDNFQSRRPNTSFCFLDIRSPGLGDTAMYLCATSRDSSGRGGETQYFGPGTRLLVL.

The CDR3 nucleotides are TGTGCCAGCAGTTATTGCCTAGCGTGCGAGCAGTACTTC. It encodes CASSYCLACEQYF. The chain is built from TRBV6-2 or TRBV6-3 and TRBJ2-7, with D tentatively TRBD2 (6 bases). The CDR3 is 13 amino acids. Germline CDR1 and CDR2: MNHEY and SVGEGT. Trimming shortened V by 3 bases and J by 6 bases, and 12 bases separated the two germline ends.

This clone was seen more than once but under ten times. This chain joins TRBV7-9 and TRBJ2-2; TRBD1 might be the D (5 bases). Trimming removed 0 bases at V and 4 bases at J, with 12 bases between. Germline assignment: CDR1 SEHNR and CDR2 FQNEAQ (reference sequence). This CDR3 has 16 residues. The CDR3 reads CASSLAWGLLTGELFF. The CDR3 DNA follows: TGTGCCAGCAGCTTAGCGTGGGGCTTACTCACCGGGGAGCTGTTTTTT.

This chain uses TRBV5-8 with TRBJ1-1, with TRBD1 matching 9 bases. The CDR3 contains 15 residues. V was clipped by 6 bases and J by 4 bases; unmatched bases: 10. Germline V gene sequence: CDR1 SGHTS, CDR2 YDEGEE. The CDR3 nucleotides are TGTGCCAGCACCCTGGGACAGGGTCGGGTCACTGAAGCTTTCTTT. It is translated as CASTLGQGRVTEAFF.

This chain links TRBV7-3 with TRBJ1-1; 7 positions match TRBD1. Germline CDR1 and CDR2: SGHTA and FQGTGA. The CDR3 length is 13 residues. V was clipped by 3 bases and J by 4 bases; unmatched bases: 2. For the CDR3, the DNA is TGTGCCAGCAGCTTTAACAGGGGCACTGAAGCTTTCTTT. Translating it yields CASSFNRGTEAFF.

The chain joins TRBV5-1 to TRBJ2-7, with TRBD1 matching over 8 bases. The J segment lost 3 bases and the V segment lost 4 bases, leaving 6 bases of the junction unmatched. CDR3 size: 14 residues. Germline-derived CDR1 and CDR2 are SGHRS and YFSETQ. CDR3 loop: CASSGQGQNYEQYF. For the CDR3, the DNA is TGCGCCAGCAGCGGACAGGGACAGAACTACGAGCAGTACTTC.

V is TRBV30 and J is TRBJ1-2, with a tentative D call TRBD1 (5 bases). CDR1 is GTSNPN, CDR2 SVGIG, per germline (reference sequence). V was pared by 0 bases and J by 0 bases, with 14 bases between. The CDR3 consists of 16 residues. CDR3 amino acids: CAWSVGTSGANYGYTF. The CDR3 region has the DNA TGTGCCTGGAGTGTAGGGACCTCGGGAGCTAACTATGGCTACACCTTC. The full variable domain, its missing parts supplied by reference TRBV30 and TRBJ1-2, is SQTIHQWPATLVQPVGSPLSLECTVEGTSNPNLYWYRQAAGRGLQLLFYSVGIGQISSEVPQNLSASRPQDRQFILSSKKLLLSDSGFYLCAWSVGTSGANYGYTFGSGTRLTVV.

This clone occurred once. CDR3 sequence: CASSVDLNYGYTF. In DNA form, the CDR3 reads TGTGCCAGCAGCGTAGATCTTAACTATGGCTACACCTTC. The chain links TRBV9 to TRBJ1-2; unclear D gene. Germline CDR1 and CDR2: SGDLS and YYNGEE. V lost 0 bases and J 1 base, leaving 4 bases between the germline ends. This CDR3 is 13 amino acids long.

The V and J genes are TRBV6-1 and TRBJ2-3; D may be TRBD1 (5 bases). V lost 3 bases to trimming and J lost 1 base, with 8 bases between them. CDR1 is MNHNS and CDR2 is SASEGT in the germline V gene. There are 14 residues in the CDR3. The CDR3 region is CASSEGRRTDTQYF. DNA of the CDR3: TGTGCCAGCAGTGAGGGGCGCCGCACAGATACGCAGTATTTT.